The subject of this entry is one T cell receptor beta chain. Clones were sequenced by immunoSEQ multiplex PCR, and TCRdb holds only the in-frame ones, with some missing. The sample lists 300,000 to 350,000 clones, roughly 90% occurring once. The sample belongs to a study of blood T cell repertoires in COVID-19. Sequencing was carried out using peripheral blood. This sequence was found in a young woman with COVID-19, enrolled during active disease.

CDR3 protein: CASSLVALIGYTF. For the CDR3, the DNA is TGTGCCAGCAGCTTAGTGGCATTAATTGGCTACACCTTC. V and J are TRBV7-9 and TRBJ1-2; no clear D gene. The CDR3 extends over 13 amino acids. Trimming left V 1 base short and J 7 bases short, with 10 bases between. Germline V CDR1 and CDR2: SEHNR, FQNEAQ (reference sequence).